The 15 T cell receptor beta chains below were found in one sample sequenced in a study of molecular identifiers for immune sequencing clone quantification. TCRdb ran MiXCR on the PCR reads and lists one entry per CDR3 protein. Of more than 550,000 distinct CDR3 sequences listed, 25% were seen once; the top ten hold about 0.81%. The sequencing sample was made of naive CD8+ T cells from blood, with Jurkat cell RNA spiked in. As to subset: FACS-sorted CD8+CD4-CCR7+CD45RA+ naive T cells. The receptors derive from a human donor in good health. Some libraries in this study had Jurkat cell RNA spiked in.

This clonotype occurred a few times. This CDR3 is CASRRAGVETQYF. CDR3 DNA: TGTGCCAGCAGGAGGGCGGGCGTGGAGACCCAGTACTTC. The chain employs TRBV7-9 and TRBJ2-5; a weak D match, TRBD2 (5 bases). The CDR3 loop spans 13 amino acids. With 6 bases removed from V and 5 bases from J, the gap between germline ends came to 13 bases. The V gene's germline CDR1 is SEHNR and CDR2 FQNEAQ (reference sequence).

The chain recombines TRBV2 with TRBJ1-1; the D gene is possibly TRBD1 (5 bases). Germline V gene data show CDR1 as SNHLY and CDR2 as FYNNEI. V was cut by 0 bases and J by 1 base, with 15 bases left in between. CDR3 length: 17 residues. The CDR3 nucleotides read TGTGCCAGCAGTGAAGCCCTCTCTGGGGCCGCGAACACTGAAGCTTTCTTT. Translation gives CASSEALSGAANTEAFF.

The chain is built from TRBV4-1 and TRBJ2-3, with 9 nucleotides matching TRBD2. The V gene's germline CDR1 is MGHRA and CDR2 YSYEKL. Trimming at V came to 1 base and at J to 5 bases, leaving 7 bases not matched to a gene. There are 16 residues in the CDR3. CDR3 nucleotide sequence: TGCGCCAGCAGCCAAGGCCTGGGCGGGGGGGAAGATACGCAGTATTTT. Translated: CASSQGLGGGEDTQYF.

Note on this clonotype: A read error is possible here, since a much larger clone lies one base away. The rearrangement joins TRBV6-2 or TRBV6-3 to TRBJ1-5, with D maybe TRBD1 (6 bases). The CDR3 runs 18 residues. CDR1 and CDR2 from the germline V gene are MNHEY and SVGEGT. This CDR3 is CAGSGGAILNWADQPQHF. CDR3 nucleotides: TGTGCCGGCAGTGGGGGGGCGATATTAAATTGGGCCGATCAGCCCCAGCATTTT.

This clonotype has a handful of counts. J is TRBJ1-2 and V is TRBV2, with 8 bases identical to TRBD1. CDR3 length: 15 residues. Germline loops: CDR1 SNHLY, CDR2 FYNNEI. V shed 6 bases, J shed 7 bases, and the junction held 13 bases outside the gene matches. The DNA of the CDR3 is TGTGCCAGCAGGGACAGGGAAATGCCCCCTAGTGGCTACACCTTC. Translation gives CASRDREMPPSGYTF.

This clonotype has a handful of counts. V is TRBV6-2 or TRBV6-3 and J is TRBJ2-5, with D possibly being TRBD2 (5 bases). Trimming removed 6 bases from V and 5 bases from J, with 19 bases in between. The CDR3 runs to 15 residues. Germline V lookup: CDR1 MNHEY, CDR2 SVGEGT. CDR3 bases: TGTGCCAGCAGAACTATGGACTCCGGGCCGGAGACCCAGTACTTC. Its translation is CASRTMDSGPETQYF.

With regard to this clonotype: A much larger clone differs by one base, so this may be a read error. The chain uses TRBV5-1 and TRBJ2-7; 9 nucleotides agree with TRBD2. Germline loops: CDR1 SGHRS, CDR2 YFSETQ. The CDR3 consists of 13 residues. The chain's CDR3 is CASSTSGPYGQYF. The CDR3 DNA follows: TGCGCCAGCAGCACTAGCGGGCCCTACGGGCAGTACTTC.

V gene TRBV7-9 combines with J gene TRBJ2-3, with 13 positions matching TRBD2. V lost 0 bases to trimming and J lost 3 bases; unmatched junction nucleotides: 6. The CDR3 is 18 residues long. From germline, CDR1 is SEHNR and CDR2 FQNEAQ (reference sequence). CDR3 DNA sequence: TGTGCCAGCAGCTTAGCTTACAGGACTAGCGGGAGTACAGATACGCAGTATTTT. It codes for CASSLAYRTSGSTDTQYF.

A single count supports this clonotype. It may be a read error: a sequence one base away is much more abundant. The chain combines TRBV4-2 with TRBJ2-5; D gene unclear. The germline V gene has CDR1 LGHNA and CDR2 YNFKEQ. CDR3 size: 13 residues. The CDR3 nucleotides are TGTGCCAACAGCCAAGTGTCTCAAGAGACCCAGTACTTC. This translates into CANSQVSQETQYF.

The CDR3, as DNA: TGTGCTAGTGGTTTGATGGGGGGACTAGTCGGCTCAGATACGCAGTATTTT. Translated: CASGLMGGLVGSDTQYF. The rearrangement links TRBV12-5 to TRBJ2-3; 8 nucleotides align to TRBD2. CDR3 length: 17 amino acids. V dropped 2 bases and J dropped 4; count of bases not matched to a gene: 11. Germline V gene data show CDR1 as LGHNT and CDR2 as FRNRAP.

This clonotype showed up many times. The chain carries TRBV7-8 and TRBJ2-1; D not resolved. Trimming shortened V by 1 base and J by 0 bases, and 10 bases separated the two germline ends. Germline CDR1 SGHVS, CDR2 FQNEAQ. The CDR3 contains 16 residues. CDR3 bases: TGTGCCAGCAGCTTAGAGTGGGATTACTCCTACAATGAGCAGTTCTTC. Translation gives CASSLEWDYSYNEQFF.

As concerns this clonotype: A clone one base away is much larger, so this may be a read error. Without the conserved terminal phenylalanine or tryptophan, this CDR3 likely stems from a read error. The rearrangement uses TRBV4-2 and TRBJ1-5, with D uncertain. This CDR3 has 17 amino acids. The V gene lost 0 bases and the J gene lost 6 bases, with 18 bases spanning the gap. CDR1 is LGHNA, CDR2 YNFKEQ, per germline. CDR3 DNA sequence: TGTGCCAGCAGCCAAGATCTTGATCTACCGGGAGGTCAGCCCCAGCATTCT. Protein: CASSQDLDLPGGQPQHS.

Remarks on this clonotype: Mismatch with germline at one junction end may stem from a read error. The chain joins TRBV2 to TRBJ2-7, with D possibly TRBD2 on 5 matching bases. The CDR3 loop spans 13 amino acids. Germline V lookup: CDR1 SNHLY, CDR2 FYNNEI. Here the CDR3 DNA reads TGTGCCAGCAGTACAGCTAGCTCCTACGTGCAGTACTTC. Translating gives CASSTASSYVQYF.

The chain uses TRBV29-1 and TRBJ2-1; D unclear. This CDR3 has 14 residues. Germline-derived CDR1 and CDR2 are SQVTM and ANQGSEA. The V gene lost 1 base and the J gene lost 4 bases, with 11 bases spanning the gap. The CDR3 nucleotides are TGCAGCGTTGAAGCAGAGGCGGAGTACAATGAGCAGTTCTTC. Encoded protein: CSVEAEAEYNEQFF.

V is TRBV7-9 and J is TRBJ2-2; 9 bases match TRBD2. Trimming at V came to 5 bases and at J to 2 bases, leaving 6 bases not matched to a gene. The CDR3 consists of 16 residues. CDR1 SEHNR and CDR2 FQNEAQ come from the germline V gene (reference sequence). CDR3 DNA: TGTGCCAGCAGCGTAAGCGGGGGGACAAACACCGGGGAGCTGTTTTTT. Translation: CASSVSGGTNTGELFF.